The text below deals with one T cell receptor (beta chain). This entry comes from a study of blood T cell repertoires in COVID-19. For the study at large: Acute and convalescent COVID-19 specimens originated in the United States, Italy and Spain. T cells, B-cell-depleted T cells, or PBMCs provided the cDNA or gDNA that served as material.

Germline loops: CDR1 MNHEY, CDR2 SVGAGI. The trim removed 0 bases at V and 4 bases at J, leaving 3 bases unmatched. The CDR3 has 15 residues. Sequenced by immunoSEQ multiplex PCR; TCRdb stores in-frame clones only, minus some. The sample has about 130,000 clones; 70% to 85% are singletons. The genes are TRBV6-5 and TRBJ2-7, with 10 bases lining up with TRBD2. Input material: peripheral blood. This TCR came from an elderly woman with acute or convalescent COVID-19. In DNA form, the CDR3 reads TGTGCCAGCAGTTACTCGAGCGGGGGGGCGTACGAGCAGTACTTC. It translates to CASSYSSGGAYEQYF.